This passage covers 25 T cell receptor beta chains from one sample sequenced in a study of T-cell reconstitution after alpha-beta-depleted transplantation in children. Preparation of the TCRbeta library used unique molecular identifiers. TCRdb recomputed calls from the PCR reads with MiXCR, one row per CDR3 protein. This sample carries 130,000 to 150,000 distinct CDR3 sequences, more than 8% of them seen once, and the ten largest clones take 15% to 20%. Here the sequenced sample was PBMCs, mostly from graft donor cells, taken 180 days after TCRalphabeta/CD19-depleted stem cell transplant. Receptors were obtained from a female patient between 2 and 15 years old who had a stem cell transplant for congenital amegakaryocytic thrombocytopenia, so the T cells may come from the graft donor.

This clonotype was observed at least ten times. The gene calls are TRBV7-2 and TRBJ2-3, with 12 nucleotides matching TRBD2. Germline V gene lookup returns CDR1 SGHTA and CDR2 FQGNSA. The CDR3 sequence is 15 residues long. V lost 5 bases and J lost 15; bases outside the gene matches: 15. CDR3 region: CASSRMTSGSIGRYF. In nucleotides, the CDR3 is TGTGCCAGCAGCAGAATGACTAGCGGGAGTATCGGCCGCTATTTT.

With regard to this clonotype: One base away lies a much larger clone, so this may be a sequencing read error. V gene TRBV20-1 combines with J gene TRBJ2-1; 8 bases are shared with TRBD2. J was trimmed by 9 bases and V by 5 bases; bases with no gene match: 9. CDR1 DFQATT and CDR2 SNEGSKA come from the germline V gene (reference sequence). This CDR3 region has 13 residues. The CDR3: CSAGVAGFGEQFF. The CDR3 DNA reads as TGCAGTGCTGGGGTAGCGGGATTCGGTGAGCAGTTCTTC.

This clonotype was recorded many times. V usage is TRBV5-1 and J usage is TRBJ2-7, with 8 bases that match TRBD1. The ends lost 2 bases at V and 4 bases at J; junction bases unmatched: 2. The length of the CDR3 is 13 residues. From germline, CDR1 is SGHRS and CDR2 YFSETQ. CDR3 sequence: CASSFRGPYEQYF. The CDR3 DNA is TGCGCCAGCAGCTTCAGGGGGCCTTACGAGCAGTACTTC.

This clonotype was detected ten times or more. V is TRBV6-5 and J is TRBJ2-5; perhaps TRBD2 as D (5 bases). CDR1 MNHEY and CDR2 SVGAGI come from the germline V gene. Trimming shortened V by 4 bases and J by 3 bases, and 9 bases separated the two germline ends. This CDR3 comprises 13 residues. The chain's CDR3 is CASSFGVEETQYF. CDR3 DNA: TGTGCCAGCAGTTTCGGGGTAGAAGAGACCCAGTACTTC.

This clonotype was recorded many times. The rearrangement links TRBV20-1 to TRBJ2-1, with 7 bases fitting TRBD1. V shed 7 bases, J shed 4 bases, and the junction held 10 bases outside the gene matches. There are 14 residues in the CDR3. The germline CDR1 and CDR2 sequences are DFQATT and SNEGSKA (reference sequence). CDR3 sequence: CSVSPGGEYNEQFF. In DNA form, the CDR3 reads TGCAGTGTGTCCCCAGGGGGTGAATACAATGAGCAGTTCTTC.

This clonotype appeared many times. The V call is TRBV5-5, the J call TRBJ1-5; no clear D gene. The CDR3 is made up of 15 amino acids. Germline CDR1 reads SGHKS; CDR2 reads YYEKEE (reference sequence). Trimming stripped 2 bases from V and 4 bases from J, with 13 bases between. The DNA for the CDR3 is TGTGCCAGCAGCTTCGAGTCCTTAATAAATCAGCCCCAGCATTTT. As protein: CASSFESLINQPQHF.

This clonotype was counted at least ten times. The chain combines TRBV10-3 with TRBJ1-1; possibly TRBD1 for D (6 bases). Trimming took 8 bases from V and 4 from J, leaving 17 bases between them. The CDR3 totals 14 residues. Germline V gene sequence: CDR1 ENHRY, CDR2 SYGVKD. The DNA for the CDR3 is TGTGCCATCGCTCGGGACATAGCTCTCACTGAAGCTTTCTTT. Residues: CAIARDIALTEAFF.

This clonotype has ten or more counts. The V gene is TRBV7-2, the J gene TRBJ2-1, with 12 nucleotides matching TRBD2. Germline CDR1 is SGHTA and CDR2 is FQGNSA. The V and J ends lost 5 bases and 9 bases, in that order; junction bases with no gene match: 5. This CDR3 has 14 residues. The CDR3: CASSPGLAGSEQFF. The CDR3 DNA sequence: TGTGCCAGCAGCCCCGGACTAGCGGGAAGTGAGCAGTTCTTC.

This clonotype has ten or more counts. The V and J genes are TRBV12-3 or TRBV12-4 and TRBJ2-7, with TRBD2 identical over 7 bases. The CDR3 is 14 residues long. Trimming removed 4 bases from V and 6 bases from J; junction bases left unmatched: 9. This CDR3 reads CASSWGGAGSEQYF. CDR3 DNA sequence: TGTGCCAGCAGTTGGGGAGGGGCAGGGAGCGAGCAGTACTTC.

This clonotype was seen many times. This sequence joins TRBV5-6 and TRBJ2-7; the D gene is possibly TRBD1 (6 bases). The CDR3 spans 13 residues. Germline-derived CDR1 and CDR2 are SGHDT and YYEEEE. The V gene lost 4 bases and the J gene lost 4 bases, with 12 bases spanning the gap. As DNA, the CDR3 is TGTGCCAGCAGCCCGCCGACAGGATACGAGCAGTACTTC. As protein: CASSPPTGYEQYF.

This clonotype appeared many times. The chain's CDR3 is CASSSTGEPYNEQFF. CDR3 in DNA: TGTGCCAGCAGCTCGACAGGGGAGCCCTACAATGAGCAGTTCTTC. The chain carries TRBV11-2 and TRBJ2-1, with 8 bases that match TRBD1. This CDR3 has 15 amino acids. Germline lookup yields CDR1 SGHAT and CDR2 FQNNGV. V gave up 4 bases and J gave up 2 bases; unmatched junction bases: 4. The full variable domain, with the rest looked up from reference TRBV11-2 and TRBJ2-1, is EAGVAQSPRYKIIEKRQSVAFWCNPISGHATLYWYQQILGQGPKLLIQFQNNGVVDDSQLPKDRFSAERLKGVDSTLKIQPAKLEDSAVYLCASSSTGEPYNEQFFGPGTRLTVL.

There are many counts of this clonotype. The chain has TRBV5-6 and TRBJ1-1; no reliable D call. The CDR3 runs to 13 residues. Germline values: CDR1 SGHDT, CDR2 YYEEEE. V was pared by 0 bases and J by 3 bases, with 6 bases between. The CDR3 nucleotides read TGTGCCAGCAGCTTGGGAGAGTACACTGAAGCTTTCTTT. Its translation: CASSLGEYTEAFF. Supplemented by reference TRBV5-6 and TRBJ1-1, the full variable domain reads DAGVTQSPTHLIKTRGQQVTLRCSPKSGHDTVSWYQQALGQGPQFIFQYYEEEERQRGNFPDRFSGHQFPNYSSELNVNALLLGDSALYLCASSLGEYTEAFFGQGTRLTVV.

This clonotype showed up many times. The V and J genes are TRBV5-1 and TRBJ2-1; TRBD2 agrees at 11 bases. V gave up 5 bases and J gave up 5 bases; unmatched junction bases: 0. The CDR3 consists of 13 residues. CDR1 SGHRS and CDR2 YFSETQ come from the germline V gene. DNA of the CDR3: TGCGCCAGCAGACTAGCGGGAGACAATGAGCAGTTCTTC. Translation: CASRLAGDNEQFF.

This clonotype occurred many times. The V and J genes are TRBV28 and TRBJ2-5; possibly TRBD1 or TRBD2 for D (5 bases each). CDR1 is MDHEN and CDR2 is SYDVKM in the germline V gene. This CDR3 has 15 amino acids. The V end was cut by 6 bases, the J end by 5 bases, with 19 bases between. CDR3 amino acids: CASRPGPVFGETQYF. The CDR3 DNA reads as TGTGCCAGCAGGCCGGGGCCGGTCTTCGGTGAGACCCAGTACTTC.

The chain combines TRBV11-1 with TRBJ2-2; 8 bases agree with TRBD2. This CDR3 comprises 15 residues. V shed 3 bases, J shed 5 bases, and the junction held 5 bases outside the gene matches. The germline gives CDR1 SGHAT, CDR2 FQDESV (reference sequence). The CDR3 region is CASSFREGGTGELFF. CDR3 bases: TGTGCCAGCAGCTTCCGGGAGGGCGGTACCGGGGAGCTGTTTTTT.

By proportion, this clonotype is medium-sized (0.01 to 0.1%). The chain is built from TRBV12-3 or TRBV12-4 and TRBJ1-6, with D uncertain. The CDR3 runs to 13 residues. V lost 1 base to trimming and J lost 6 bases, with 4 bases between them. This CDR3 reads CASSLGLNSPLHF. CDR3 DNA: TGTGCCAGCAGTTTAGGGCTTAATTCACCCCTCCACTTT.

The chain employs TRBV30 and TRBJ2-3; the match to TRBD2 covers 9 bases. V shed 0 bases and J 2 bases; nucleotides not matched to a gene: 12. CDR3 length: 18 amino acids. Germline V gene lookup returns CDR1 GTSNPN and CDR2 SVGIG (reference sequence). The CDR3 loop reads CAWSVRLGLAGTTDTQYF. Written as DNA, the CDR3 is TGTGCCTGGAGTGTACGTCTAGGGCTAGCGGGAACCACAGATACGCAGTATTTT.

The chain uses TRBV5-1 and TRBJ2-5; 8 positions agree with TRBD1. The CDR3 totals 16 residues. The trim removed 5 bases at V and 1 base at J, leaving 10 bases unmatched. The V gene's germline CDR1 is SGHRS and CDR2 YFSETQ. CDR3 amino acids: CASSTQGALLQETQYF. The CDR3 DNA sequence: TGCGCCAGCAGTACCCAGGGGGCCCTACTCCAAGAGACCCAGTACTTC. Variable domain in full (rest from reference TRBV5-1 and TRBJ2-5): KAGVTQTPRYLIKTRGQQVTLSCSPISGHRSVSWYQQTPGQGLQFLFEYFSETQRNKGNFPGRFSGRQFSNSRSEMNVSTLELGDSALYLCASSTQGALLQETQYFGPGTRLLVL.

Notes on this clonotype: Given a much more abundant clone one base away, this may be a read error. V gene TRBV29-1 combines with J gene TRBJ2-1, with 7 bases that match TRBD2. Trimming cost V 6 bases and J 4 bases; bases outside gene matches: 18. Germline V gives CDR1 SQVTM, CDR2 ANQGSEA. The CDR3 is made up of 17 amino acids. CDR3 nucleotides: TGCAGCGTGGGACTGGCGCTCGGGGGGTTGAGATACAATGAGCAGTTCTTC. Translating it yields CSVGLALGGLRYNEQFF.

In its sample, this clonotype was seen many times. The chain links TRBV7-3 to TRBJ2-2, with D unclear. Germline V gives CDR1 SGHTA, CDR2 FQGTGA. V gave up 1 base and J gave up 6 bases, with 6 bases separating them. The length of the CDR3 is 13 residues. The CDR3 bases are TGTGCCAGCAGCTTAAATCATCCCGGGGAGCTGTTTTTT. Its translation: CASSLNHPGELFF.

This clonotype was recorded a few times. The chain has TRBV5-6 and TRBJ2-1; TRBD1 might be the D (6 bases). Germline V gene lookup returns CDR1 SGHDT and CDR2 YYEEEE. The CDR3 sequence is 13 residues long. The ends were cut back, 4 bases at V and 6 bases at J, with 11 bases in the middle. The CDR3 is CASSPRGGNEQFF. CDR3 DNA: TGTGCCAGCAGCCCAAGAGGGGGCAATGAGCAGTTCTTC.

The chain joins TRBV3-1 to TRBJ2-7; 9 bases fit TRBD2. The CDR3 spans 15 residues. After removal of 4 bases from V and 5 bases from J, the junction contained 9 bases not matched to a gene. Looked up from germline, CDR1 is LGHDT and CDR2 is YNNKEL (reference sequence). The CDR3, as DNA: TGTGCCAGCAGCCTTAGCGGGAGTAGGCGGGACGAGCAGTACTTC. This codes for CASSLSGSRRDEQYF.

This clonotype was detected a few times. The chain recombines TRBV20-1 with TRBJ1-1; D uncertain. Germline V lookup: CDR1 DFQATT, CDR2 SNEGSKA (reference sequence). The CDR3 covers 8 residues. Trimming cost V 5 bases and J 14 bases, with 9 bases left between them. The CDR3 DNA follows: TGCAGTGCTGATTTCTCGTTCTTT. This translates into CSADFSFF.

This clonotype has ten or more counts. This chain uses TRBV28 with TRBJ2-1; a possible D gene is TRBD1 (5 bases). The germline CDR1 and CDR2 sequences are MDHEN and SYDVKM. V lost 6 bases to trimming and J lost 4 bases, with 10 bases between them. CDR3 size: 13 residues. The CDR3 is CASRGPGYNEQFF. DNA for the CDR3: TGTGCCAGCAGGGGGCCAGGGTACAATGAGCAGTTCTTC.

The gene calls are TRBV7-2 and TRBJ2-2; a possible D gene is TRBD1 (5 bases). CDR3 length equals 14 residues. V was shortened by 2 bases and J by 5 bases, with 9 bases between the two germline ends. Germline V gene lookup returns CDR1 SGHTA and CDR2 FQGNSA. In DNA, the CDR3 is TGTGCCAGCAGCTTAAGCCACAGGACCGGGGAGCTGTTTTTT. Its translation is CASSLSHRTGELFF. Filled out from reference TRBV7-2 and TRBJ2-2, the complete variable domain reads GAGVSQSPSNKVTEKGKDVELRCDPISGHTALYWYRQSLGQGLEFLIYFQGNSAPDKSGLPSDRFSAERTGGSVSTLTIQRTQQEDSAVYLCASSLSHRTGELFFGEGSRLTVL.